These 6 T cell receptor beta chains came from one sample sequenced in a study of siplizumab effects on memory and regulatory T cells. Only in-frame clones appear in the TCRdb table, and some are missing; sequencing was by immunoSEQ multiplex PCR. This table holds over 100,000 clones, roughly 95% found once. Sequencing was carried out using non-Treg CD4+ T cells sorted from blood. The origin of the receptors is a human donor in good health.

CDR3 amino acids: CASGYPVGYGYTF. CDR3 DNA sequence: TGTGCCAGCGGTTATCCAGTGGGCTATGGCTACACCTTC. The chain uses TRBV27 and TRBJ1-2, with D unclear. Germline-derived CDR1 and CDR2 are MNHEY and SMNVEV (reference sequence). V gave up 8 bases and J gave up 4 bases, with 14 bases separating them. CDR3 length: 13 amino acids.

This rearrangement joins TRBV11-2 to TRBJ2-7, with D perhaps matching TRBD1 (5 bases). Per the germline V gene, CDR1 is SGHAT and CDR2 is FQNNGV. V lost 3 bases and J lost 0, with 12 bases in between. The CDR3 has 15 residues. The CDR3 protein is CASSLKTVPSYEQYF. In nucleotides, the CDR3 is TGTGCCAGCAGCTTGAAGACAGTACCCTCCTACGAGCAGTACTTC.

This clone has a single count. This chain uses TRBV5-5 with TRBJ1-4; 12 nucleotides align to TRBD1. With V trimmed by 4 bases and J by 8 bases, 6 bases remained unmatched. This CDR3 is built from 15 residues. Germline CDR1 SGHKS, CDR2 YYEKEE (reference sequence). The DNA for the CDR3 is TGTGCCAGCAGCCCAACCGGGACAGGGGGCGAAAAACTGTTTTTT. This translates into CASSPTGTGGEKLFF.

CDR3 loop: CASSYAQGGYTF. The CDR3 coding sequence is TGTGCCAGCAGTTACGCACAGGGTGGCTACACCTTC. V is TRBV6-5 and J is TRBJ1-2; possible D gene TRBD1, 6 bases. V dropped 2 bases and J dropped 7 bases, with 8 bases sitting between them. CDR1 is MNHEY, CDR2 SVGAGI, per germline. There are 12 residues in the CDR3.

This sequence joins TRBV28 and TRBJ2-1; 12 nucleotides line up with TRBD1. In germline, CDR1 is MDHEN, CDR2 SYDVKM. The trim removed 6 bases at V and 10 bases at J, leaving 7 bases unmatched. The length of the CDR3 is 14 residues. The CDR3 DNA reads TGTGCCAGCAGCCGGGACAGGGGGCTGCGGGAGCAGTTCTTC. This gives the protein CASSRDRGLREQFF.

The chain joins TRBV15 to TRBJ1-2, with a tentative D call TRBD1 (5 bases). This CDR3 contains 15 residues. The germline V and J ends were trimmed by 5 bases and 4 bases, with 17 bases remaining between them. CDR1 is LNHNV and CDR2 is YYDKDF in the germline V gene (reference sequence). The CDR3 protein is CATSPPGTKIYGYTF. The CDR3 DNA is TGTGCCACCAGCCCCCCCGGGACTAAAATCTATGGCTACACCTTC.